This is a list of T cell receptor beta chains from one sample in a study of vaccination effects on CD4 cells after COVID-19. Here immunoSEQ multiplex PCR was the method, and the copy in TCRdb shows in-frame clones only, minus some. The repertoire holds roughly 55,000 clones, with around 80% as singletons. Their target antigens are unknown. The material was CD4+ T cells from PBMCs cultured with HCoV-OC43 spike peptides, obtained after COVID-19 vaccination. These receptor sequences come from a human donor who received a COVID-19 vaccine. CDR3s include the opening cysteine and the closing phenylalanine or tryptophan. A D gene is named only where the DNA matches it firmly. The size of a clone is reported for some rows only, either as once, few or many, or as a class for expanded clones.

D gene	J gene	V gene	clone size	CDR3 DNA	CDR3 protein
TRBD1	TRBJ2-3	TRBV9	-	TGTGCCAGCAGCCTGTGGGGACAGGGCACAGATACGCAGTATTTT	CASSLWGQGTDTQYF
-	TRBJ1-2	TRBV19	-	TGTGCCAGTAGTATAGATCAACACAGGGTCTATGGCTACACCTTC	CASSIDQHRVYGYTF
-	TRBJ2-5	TRBV9	-	TGTGCCTCTAGCCGCAAATCCCAAGAGACCCAGTACTTC	CASSRKSQETQYF
-	TRBJ1-4	TRBV28	-	TGTGCCAGCAGTTTATCAGGCGGTCCTGGAAAACTGTTTTTT	CASSLSGGPGKLFF
-	TRBJ1-1	TRBV30	-	TGTGCCTGGAGTGTAGTCTGGCCAGTCATATTGAACACTGAAGCTTTCTTT	CAWSVVWPVILNTEAFF
TRBD1	TRBJ1-5	TRBV6-4	-	TGTGCCAGCAGTGAGCCGGGACAGGGCAGGATCAGCAATCAGCCCCAGCATTTT	CASSEPGQGRISNQPQHF
-	TRBJ1-1	TRBV3-1/TRBV3-2	-	TGTGCCAGCAGCCAAATTTTCCGGACTGAAGCTTTCTTT	CASSQIFRTEAFF
TRBD2	TRBJ2-5	TRBV2	-	TGTGCCAGCAGTGAAGCAGCAGCGGGGGGGGAGACCCAGTACTTC	CASSEAAAGGETQYF
TRBD1	TRBJ2-3	TRBV28	-	TGTGCCAGCAGGGACAGGGTAAGCACAGATACGCAGTATTTT	CASRDRVSTDTQYF
-	TRBJ2-2	TRBV6-2/TRBV6-3	-	TGTGCCAGCAGCCCCCTTTTGTACACCGGGGAGCTGTTTTTT	CASSPLLYTGELFF
-	TRBJ2-3	TRBV24-1	few	TGTGCCACCAGTGGGTGGGGGGAGATGGCAGATACGCAGTATTTT	CATSGWGEMADTQYF
TRBD2	TRBJ2-2	TRBV10-2	-	TGCGCCAGCAGGGACGGGGGGGAGAACACCGGGGAGCTGTTTTTT	CASRDGGENTGELFF
-	TRBJ2-2	TRBV6-5	-	TGTGCCAGCAGGGACGGTTCGCGGTACACCGGGGAGCTGTTTTTT	CASRDGSRYTGELFF
-	TRBJ1-5	TRBV18	-	TGTGCCAGCTCACTCGGGCCTGGGGGGAGCAATCAGCCCCAGCATTTT	CASSLGPGGSNQPQHF
-	TRBJ2-1	TRBV2	-	TGTGCCAGCTCCAGAGACAATGAGCAGTTCTTC	CASSRDNEQFF
-	TRBJ1-2	TRBV6-1	-	TGTGCCAGCAGTGAAGGGTCGAGGAAGAATGGCTACACCTTC	CASSEGSRKNGYTF
-	TRBJ1-5	TRBV19	few	TGTGCCAGTAGTATCAACTACAATCAGCCCCAGCATTTT	CASSINYNQPQHF
-	TRBJ1-4	TRBV6-5	-	TGTGCCAGCAGTTACCACAAATCTTCTAATGAAAAACTGTTTTTT	CASSYHKSSNEKLFF
-	TRBJ2-5	TRBV7-2	-	TGTGCCAGCAGCTTAGCAGGATCAGAGACCCAGTACTTC	CASSLAGSETQYF
TRBD1	TRBJ1-4	TRBV6-5	-	TGTGCCAGCACCCGGGACAGGGTAGAAGAAAAACTGTTTTTT	CASTRDRVEEKLFF
-	TRBJ2-3	TRBV3-1/TRBV3-2	-	TGTGCCAGTGGTGCAGGGAATACGCAGTATTTT	CASGAGNTQYF
-	TRBJ1-2	TRBV5-4	-	TGTGCCAGCAGTCGCGGGTGGGACTATGGCTACACCTTC	CASSRGWDYGYTF
TRBD1	TRBJ1-5	TRBV28	-	TGTGCCAGCGGACAGGGAGAGGGTCAGCCCCAGCATTTT	CASGQGEGQPQHF
-	TRBJ2-1	TRBV9	once	TGTGCCAGCAGCAATCGGGACGGTCTCTACAATGAGCAGTTCTTC	CASSNRDGLYNEQFF
TRBD1	TRBJ1-5	TRBV6-5	-	TGTGCCAGCCAGGGGAACAGGGGGCTGGATCAGCCCCAGCATTTT	CASQGNRGLDQPQHF
TRBD1	TRBJ1-1	TRBV19	-	TGTGCCAGTAGTATAGTAGGACAGGGGAACACTGAAGCTTTCTTT	CASSIVGQGNTEAFF
TRBD2	TRBJ2-1	TRBV19	-	TGTGCCAGTTCCCGGACTAGCAACAATGAGCAGTTCTTC	CASSRTSNNEQFF
TRBD2	TRBJ2-1	TRBV6-5	-	TGTGCCAGCAGGACTAGCGGGGGGGTCCATGAGCAGTTCTTC	CASRTSGGVHEQFF
-	TRBJ1-6	TRBV20-1	-	TGCAGTGCTATATCTTCACCCCTCCACTTT	CSAISSPLHF
-	TRBJ2-2	TRBV2	-	TGTGCCAGCACCTATCAGGGAGCCGGGGAGCTGTTTTTT	CASTYQGAGELFF
-	TRBJ1-5	TRBV5-1	-	TGCGCCAGCAGCACCGAACCGGGCAATCAGCCCCAGCATTTT	CASSTEPGNQPQHF
TRBD1	TRBJ2-1	TRBV6-5	-	TGTGCCAGCAGCCACTCACAGGGGGTCTACAATGAGCAGTTCTTC	CASSHSQGVYNEQFF
TRBD1	TRBJ1-2	TRBV7-9	few	TGTGCCAGCAGCTTACGAGGACAGGGGGACTATGGCTACACCTTC	CASSLRGQGDYGYTF
-	TRBJ1-3	TRBV4-2	-	TGTGCCAGCAGCCAATTGATTGGAAACACCATATATTTT	CASSQLIGNTIYF
-	TRBJ1-3	TRBV5-1	-	TGCGCCAGCAGCAGAACAGGGACTGGAAACACCATATATTTT	CASSRTGTGNTIYF
-	TRBJ2-3	TRBV29-1	-	TGCAGCGTTGATCCCCAGGGGTACACAGATACGCAGTATTTT	CSVDPQGYTDTQYF
-	TRBJ1-1	TRBV5-1	-	TGCGCCAGCAGCATTTACAGGGAAGGGAACACTGAAGCTTTCTTT	CASSIYREGNTEAFF
-	TRBJ2-2	TRBV24-1	-	TGTGCCACCAGTGATGTAGGAGGGGCTAACACCGGGGAGCTGTTTTTT	CATSDVGGANTGELFF
TRBD1	TRBJ1-5	TRBV2	-	TGTGCCAGCAGTGTCCGGACAGGGAGCCCAGAGCCCCAGCATTTT	CASSVRTGSPEPQHF
-	TRBJ1-2	TRBV6-5	-	TGTGCCAGCAGGGGGGGGGCAGGAAGAGACTATGGCTACACCTTC	CASRGGAGRDYGYTF
-	TRBJ1-5	TRBV24-1	-	TGTGCCACCAGTGAAGGCCTTAGCAATCAGCCCCAGCATTTT	CATSEGLSNQPQHF